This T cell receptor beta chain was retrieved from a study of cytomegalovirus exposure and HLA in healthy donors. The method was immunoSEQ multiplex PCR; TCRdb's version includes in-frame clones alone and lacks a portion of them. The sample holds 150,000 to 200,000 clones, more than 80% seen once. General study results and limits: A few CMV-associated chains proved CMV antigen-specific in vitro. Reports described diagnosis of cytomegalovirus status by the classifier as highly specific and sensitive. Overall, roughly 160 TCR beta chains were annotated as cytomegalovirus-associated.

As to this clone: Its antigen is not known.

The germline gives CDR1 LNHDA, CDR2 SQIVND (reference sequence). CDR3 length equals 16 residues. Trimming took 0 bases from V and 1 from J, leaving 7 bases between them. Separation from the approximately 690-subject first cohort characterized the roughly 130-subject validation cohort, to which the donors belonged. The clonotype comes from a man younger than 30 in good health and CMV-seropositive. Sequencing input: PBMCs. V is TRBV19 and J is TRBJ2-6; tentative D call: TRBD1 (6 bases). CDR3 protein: CASSIDRGSGANVLTF. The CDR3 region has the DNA TGTGCCAGTAGTATAGACAGGGGATCTGGGGCCAACGTCCTGACTTTC.